Included here is one TCR beta chain sequence, with context. The data derive from a study of cytomegalovirus exposure and HLA in healthy donors. Germline assignment: CDR1 MNHNS and CDR2 SASEGT. CDR3 size: 16 residues. Deletions cut 1 base from V and 0 bases from J, with 10 bases between. Method: immunoSEQ multiplex PCR; TCRdb's copy keeps in-frame clones and lacks some. The data contain over 120,000 clones, 94% of them singletons. This clonotype was sampled from a young man in good health and CMV-seropositive. The chain combines TRBV6-1 with TRBJ2-1; possibly TRBD2 for D (6 bases). The specimen sequenced was PBMCs. The CDR3 sequence: CASSEVAGSSYNEQFF. CDR3 DNA sequence: TGTGCCAGCAGTGAAGTGGCGGGGAGCTCCTACAATGAGCAGTTCTTC.